This T cell receptor (beta chain) came from a study of TIL therapy for anti-PD-1-resistant metastatic lung cancer. General observations from the study: Patients were highly selected, enriched for treatment-naive, never-smoker and oncogene-addicted cases.

The time point here: pre-treatment sample, taken before nivolumab and TIL therapy. Pleural nodules or supraclavicular lymph nodes made up most of the excised metastases sampled. Sequencing used immunoSEQ v3. The assay was immunoSEQ multiplex PCR, and TCRdb's table has in-frame clones only and misses some. The table lists more than 8,000 clones, around 54% of them singletons. As concerns this clone: The antigen is undetermined.

V gave up 7 bases and J gave up 2 bases, with 16 bases separating them. The CDR3 runs to 15 residues. Looked up from germline, CDR1 is MNHNS and CDR2 is SASEGT. This TCR was sampled from a person between 30 and 79 years old with non-small cell lung cancer. The sequences come from tumor tissue, collected at baseline. The chain carries TRBV6-1 and TRBJ2-3; no definite D call. CDR3 amino acids: CASKGRDIDTDTQYF. As DNA, the CDR3 is TGTGCCAGCAAGGGCAGAGACATAGACACAGATACGCAGTATTTT.